The 28 T cell receptor beta chains below come from one sample, sequenced in a study of shared clonotypes between healthy human individuals. TCRdb's table, derived via immunoSEQ multiplex PCR, lists solely in-frame clones and lacks some. The sample shows 2 million to 2.5 million clones, approximately 95% of them seen only once. The specimen was naive CD4+ T cells from PBMCs. Regarding subset: CD45RA+ positively selected. These receptors were collected from a man between 18 and 29 years old in good health. Some clones in this sample may be carry-over from other donors' samples.

The chain carries TRBV6-1 and TRBJ2-3; 7 nucleotides align to TRBD2. Trimming at V came to 8 bases and at J to 4 bases, leaving 6 bases not matched to a gene. The CDR3 has 13 amino acids. Germline loops: CDR1 MNHNS, CDR2 SASEGT. CDR3 DNA sequence: TGTGCCAGCGCGGCGGGAGCGGCAGATACGCAGTATTTT. Protein sequence: CASAAGAADTQYF.

The rearrangement uses TRBV5-1 and TRBJ2-6; D is unresolved. CDR1 is SGHRS, CDR2 YFSETQ, per germline. The CDR3 spans 17 residues. Trimming cost V 0 bases and J 0 bases, with 10 bases left between them. The CDR3 DNA reads TGCGCCAGCAGCTTGGTTCAGTCCCACTCTGGGGCCAACGTCCTGACTTTC. This encodes CASSLVQSHSGANVLTF.

The CDR3 sequence: CASSLAKGSYFYEQYF. The CDR3 DNA reads TGTGCCAGCAGCTTAGCTAAAGGCAGTTATTTCTACGAGCAGTACTTC. The chain combines TRBV7-2 with TRBJ2-7, with unresolved D. Germline CDR1 is SGHTA and CDR2 is FQGNSA. The V end lost 0 bases, the J end lost 3 bases, and 15 bases lay between the germline ends. CDR3 size: 16 residues.

The chain has TRBV30 and TRBJ2-1; TRBD2 agrees at 8 bases. Germline values: CDR1 GTSNPN, CDR2 SVGIG (reference sequence). The CDR3 extends over 17 amino acids. J was trimmed by 2 bases and V by 2 bases; bases with no gene match: 11. CDR3: CAWSSFSSSGPYNEQFF. The CDR3 bases are TGTGCCTGGAGTTCTTTTTCGTCTAGCGGGCCCTACAATGAGCAGTTCTTC.

Comment on this clone: The sample has other DNA sequences that encode this CDR3 too. The rearrangement joins TRBV6-5 to TRBJ1-1, with a weak D call TRBD1 (5 bases). Germline V gene lookup returns CDR1 MNHEY and CDR2 SVGAGI. V lost 0 bases and J lost 5, with 7 bases in between. There are 13 residues in the CDR3. The CDR3 region is CASSYSRGTEAFF. The CDR3 bases are TGTGCCAGCAGTTACTCAAGGGGAACTGAAGCTTTCTTT.

The chain's CDR3 is CASSADGGEGTRQYF. The DNA of the CDR3 is TGCGCCAGCAGCGCGGACGGAGGGGAAGGTACGCGGCAGTACTTC. V is TRBV5-1 and J is TRBJ2-7; D perhaps matches TRBD2 (6 bases). The CDR3 has 15 amino acids. With 4 bases removed from V and 9 bases from J, the gap between germline ends came to 23 bases. In germline, CDR1 is SGHRS, CDR2 YFSETQ.

The genes are TRBV11-1 and TRBJ2-2; D gene ambiguous. CDR1 and CDR2 (germline): SGHAT, FQDESV (reference sequence). This CDR3 has 15 amino acids. The V and J ends lost 3 bases and 0 bases respectively, with 8 bases between them. CDR3 residues: CASSFGRSNTGELFF. CDR3 DNA: TGTGCCAGCAGCTTTGGGCGGTCGAACACCGGGGAGCTGTTTTTT.

This chain connects TRBV2 to TRBJ2-5, with D tentatively TRBD1 (6 bases). Germline CDR1 SNHLY, CDR2 FYNNEI. The CDR3 has 15 amino acids. V gave up 7 bases and J gave up 5 bases, with 20 bases separating them. CDR3 protein: CASKIGTSFSETQYF. The CDR3 DNA reads TGTGCCAGCAAGATCGGGACATCGTTTTCGGAGACCCAGTACTTC.

This chain connects TRBV6-1 to TRBJ1-5, with D tentatively TRBD1 (6 bases). V gave up 5 bases and J gave up 6 bases, with 11 bases separating them. Germline V CDR1 and CDR2: MNHNS, SASEGT. The CDR3 extends over 13 amino acids. The CDR3 DNA reads TGTGCCAGCAGTACAGGGCGCGGTCAGCCCCAGCATTTT. Translating it yields CASSTGRGQPQHF.

V gene TRBV7-7 combines with J gene TRBJ1-1; D may be TRBD1 (6 bases). V lost 5 bases, J lost 6 bases, and 16 bases lay in between. CDR3 length: 14 residues. CDR1 is SSHAT and CDR2 is FNYEAQ in the germline V gene (reference sequence). The CDR3 coding sequence is TGTGCCAGCAGCCCCCTCAACAGGGTCCCTGAAGCTTTCTTT. This encodes CASSPLNRVPEAFF.

The chain recombines TRBV27 with TRBJ2-1, with 8 nucleotides matching TRBD2. CDR3 length: 15 residues. Trimming removed 8 bases from V and 5 bases from J; junction bases left unmatched: 11. Germline values: CDR1 MNHEY, CDR2 SMNVEV (reference sequence). Here the CDR3 DNA reads TGTGCCAGCCACCCTGCGGGACTAGGTAACAATGAGCAGTTCTTC. Encoded protein: CASHPAGLGNNEQFF.

The CDR3 loop reads CASSLDTGANEKLFF. In DNA, the CDR3 is TGCGCCAGCAGCTTGGATACAGGGGCTAATGAAAAACTGTTTTTT. The chain recombines TRBV5-1 with TRBJ1-4; TRBD1 agrees at 7 bases. Germline loops: CDR1 SGHRS, CDR2 YFSETQ. The CDR3 has 15 residues. V shed 0 bases, J shed 3 bases, and the junction held 2 bases outside the gene matches.

A note on this clone: Relative to the germline gene, one junction end is altered; a read error may explain this. CDR3 DNA: TGTGCCAGCAGTTTAGGGAGCTCGACTAGCGGGACCTACGAGCAGTACTTC. Amino acid sequence: CASSLGSSTSGTYEQYF. The chain employs TRBV11-2 and TRBJ2-7, with 11 nucleotides matching TRBD2. The CDR3 is 17 amino acids. Per the germline V gene, CDR1 is SGHAT and CDR2 is FQNNGV.

The chain is built from TRBV27 and TRBJ2-5; D perhaps matches TRBD2 (6 bases). The CDR3 sequence is 15 residues long. In germline, CDR1 is MNHEY, CDR2 SMNVEV (reference sequence). V shed 1 base and J shed 1 base, with 10 bases lying between them. The CDR3 here is CASSLWSGGQETQYF. In DNA form, the CDR3 reads TGTGCCAGCAGTTTATGGTCCGGGGGCCAAGAGACCCAGTACTTC.

The rearrangement joins TRBV5-6 to TRBJ2-5, with a tentative D call TRBD2 (6 bases). V dropped 0 bases and J dropped 5 bases, with 14 bases sitting between them. This CDR3 is built from 15 residues. Per germline, CDR1 SGHDT and CDR2 YYEEEE. The CDR3 protein is CASSLGREVGETQYF. The CDR3 DNA reads as TGTGCCAGCAGCTTGGGTAGGGAGGTCGGCGAGACCCAGTACTTC.

J is TRBJ2-5 and V is TRBV30; D is uncertain. CDR1 and CDR2 (germline): GTSNPN, SVGIG (reference sequence). Trimming stripped 3 bases from V and 5 bases from J, with 7 bases between. The CDR3 has 11 amino acids. This chain's CDR3 is CAWSLKETQYF. DNA of the CDR3: TGTGCCTGGAGCCTCAAGGAGACCCAGTACTTC.

The J gene is TRBJ1-5, the V gene TRBV28, with a tentative D call TRBD1 (5 bases). V was clipped by 7 bases and J by 4 bases, with 11 bases between them. Germline V gene sequence: CDR1 MDHEN, CDR2 SYDVKM. The CDR3 length is 13 residues. This chain's CDR3 is CASIAGRNQPQHF. The DNA for the CDR3 is TGTGCCAGCATAGCAGGGAGGAATCAGCCCCAGCATTTT.

This clone appeared once. The chain carries TRBV12-5 and TRBJ2-5, with TRBD1 matching 10 bases. The V gene end was trimmed by 1 base and the J gene end by 3 bases; junction bases not matched to a gene: 2. Germline V gene data show CDR1 as LGHNT and CDR2 as FRNRAP. The CDR3 is made up of 15 amino acids. The CDR3 is CASGLGGTGEETQYF. For the CDR3, the DNA is TGTGCTAGTGGTTTGGGCGGGACAGGGGAAGAGACCCAGTACTTC.

This clone has just one count. V and J are TRBV18 and TRBJ2-1, with 9 bases fitting TRBD1. V trimming: 3 bases; J trimming: 6 bases; junction bases outside the gene matches: 6. CDR1 is KGHSH, CDR2 LQKENI, per germline. This CDR3 spans 15 amino acids. The DNA for the CDR3 is TGTGCCAGCTCACCCCGGACAGGGGACATCAATGAGCAGTTCTTC. It specifies CASSPRTGDINEQFF.

The rearrangement joins TRBV7-2 to TRBJ2-1, with D possibly TRBD2 on 6 matching bases. The germline V and J ends were trimmed by 2 bases and 4 bases, with 15 bases remaining between them. The CDR3 runs to 16 residues. The germline V gene has CDR1 SGHTA and CDR2 FQGNSA. CDR3 nucleotides: TGTGCCAGCAGCTTAATTGGAGCGGGCGCATACAATGAGCAGTTCTTC. Amino acids: CASSLIGAGAYNEQFF. Based on the CDR3 plus reference TRBV7-2 and TRBJ2-1, the full variable domain is GAGVSQSPSNKVTEKGKDVELRCDPISGHTALYWYRQSLGQGLEFLIYFQGNSAPDKSGLPSDRFSAERTGGSVSTLTIQRTQQEDSAVYLCASSLIGAGAYNEQFFGPGTRLTVL.

Concerning this clone itself: Other DNA sequences in the sample encode the same CDR3. The rearrangement joins TRBV10-3 to TRBJ2-7; 7 bases are shared with TRBD1. Germline CDR1 ENHRY, CDR2 SYGVKD. V gave up 8 bases and J gave up 4 bases; unmatched junction bases: 5. The CDR3 runs 12 residues. CDR3 protein: CAISGRGYEQYF. DNA for the CDR3: TGTGCCATCTCTGGCAGGGGGTACGAGCAGTACTTC.

This chain links TRBV4-3 with TRBJ2-5; no reliable D call. The CDR3 covers 14 residues. Trimming removed 4 bases from V and 5 bases from J, with 14 bases in between. Per the germline V gene, CDR1 is LGHNA and CDR2 is YSLEER. This chain's CDR3 is CASSPGPPPETQYF. The CDR3 nucleotides are TGCGCCAGCAGCCCCGGACCCCCCCCGGAGACCCAGTACTTC.

The chain recombines TRBV5-4 with TRBJ2-3; D could derive from TRBD1 or TRBD2 (5 bases each). V dropped 4 bases and J dropped 0 bases, with 15 bases sitting between them. Germline V gene data show CDR1 as SGHNT and CDR2 as YYREEE (reference sequence). This CDR3 is 16 amino acids long. The CDR3 DNA sequence: TGTGCCAGCAGCGAGGGGTCTCGGGGTAGCACAGATACGCAGTATTTT. As protein: CASSEGSRGSTDTQYF.

CDR3 protein: CASRSGQGPASAQYF. In DNA form, the CDR3 reads TGTGCCAGCAGATCAGGACAGGGGCCCGCCTCGGCCCAGTACTTC. The chain combines TRBV6-1 with TRBJ2-5; 9 nucleotides line up with TRBD1. Trimming at V came to 6 bases and at J to 9 bases, leaving 14 bases not matched to a gene. The CDR3 totals 15 residues. Germline V gene sequence: CDR1 MNHNS, CDR2 SASEGT.

The rearrangement links TRBV7-2 to TRBJ2-1; maybe TRBD2 (6 bases). This CDR3 has 15 residues. V dropped 5 bases and J dropped 0 bases, with 11 bases sitting between them. Germline V gene data show CDR1 as SGHTA and CDR2 as FQGNSA. CDR3 residues: CASSRSSDSYNEQFF. The CDR3 DNA follows: TGTGCCAGCAGCCGTTCTAGCGACTCCTACAATGAGCAGTTCTTC.

The chain is built from TRBV18 and TRBJ1-3; no clear D. The CDR3 consists of 16 residues. V dropped 2 bases and J dropped 3 bases, with 14 bases sitting between them. CDR1 is KGHSH, CDR2 LQKENI, per germline. CDR3 protein: CASSPDVAGFGNTIYF. For the CDR3, the DNA is TGTGCCAGCTCACCAGATGTCGCAGGCTTTGGAAACACCATATATTTT.

The chain uses TRBV30 and TRBJ2-3; D not certain. This CDR3 has 13 amino acids. CDR1 and CDR2 (germline): GTSNPN, SVGIG (reference sequence). V lost 0 bases to trimming and J lost 6 bases, with 10 bases between them. The CDR3 region has the DNA TGTGCCTGGAGTGTACAAGATGCGGATACGCAGTATTTT. Translated, it gives CAWSVQDADTQYF.

The genes are TRBV6-5 and TRBJ2-7, with a possible D match to TRBD2 (5 bases). Germline V gives CDR1 MNHEY, CDR2 SVGAGI. Trimming pared 0 bases from V and 2 bases from J, leaving 11 bases between. CDR3 length equals 15 residues. The chain's CDR3 is CASSYSASSPYEQYF. The CDR3 nucleotides are TGTGCCAGCAGTTACTCGGCTAGCAGCCCCTACGAGCAGTACTTC.